This TCR beta chain was profiled in a study of OX40 agonist ivuxolimab in advanced cancers. Across the study: Every patient in dose escalation had hepatocellular carcinoma, melanoma, renal cell or head and neck cancer. Study-level findings and limits: The average count of expanded clones was higher among CD8+ T cells than among CD4+.

Germline loops: CDR1 MDHEN, CDR2 SYDVKM. Trimming took 6 bases from V and 9 from J; bases not matched to a gene: 7. The CDR3 length is 13 residues. Points on this clone: As yet, its antigen is unknown.

Using immunoSEQ multiplex PCR, the repertoire was profiled, and TCRdb retains in-frame clones only, with some absent. The sample contains some 82,000 clones, 91% of which appear only once. Sequencing was performed on CD4+ or CD8+ T cells sorted from blood, taken in a trial of the OX40 agonist ivuxolimab. This chain uses TRBV28 with TRBJ2-4, with 8 positions matching TRBD1. This clonotype originated in an adult with an advanced solid tumor such as melanoma, head and neck, liver or kidney cancer. CDR3 DNA sequence: TGTGCCAGCAGCCCGACAGGGGAGAGCATTCAGTACTTC. Its translation: CASSPTGESIQYF.